This T cell receptor (beta chain) was documented in a study of control samples from healthy donors and cancer patients. The CDR3 loop spans 17 amino acids. The V gene's germline CDR1 is LGHDT and CDR2 YNNKEL (reference sequence). With 0 bases removed from V and 3 bases from J, the gap between germline ends came to 18 bases. Using immunoSEQ multiplex PCR, the repertoire was profiled, and TCRdb retains in-frame clones only, with some absent. This table holds 120,000 or so clones, about 93% found once. This rearrangement joins TRBV3-1 (or the pseudogene TRBV3-2) to TRBJ2-7; D gene uncertain. The sequence was collected from a man between 18 and 29 years old in good health. The specimen was blood. CDR3: CASSQDGRLVPIYEQYF. As DNA, the CDR3 is TGTGCCAGCAGCCAAGATGGGCGCCTGGTCCCAATCTACGAGCAGTACTTC.